This entry lists 8 T cell receptor beta chains sequenced from one sample in a study of T-cell reconstitution after alpha-beta-depleted transplantation in children. Preparation of the TCRbeta library used unique molecular identifiers. One entry per CDR3 protein, called by TCRdb with MiXCR from the PCR reads. The sample holds approximately 100,000 distinct CDR3 sequences, 9% to 15% seen once. Sequenced here: PBMCs from the stem cell graft donor, sampled from the stem cell graft. These receptors originate from a human donor who donated a stem cell graft to a child with inherited bone marrow failure.

The chain carries TRBV24-1 and TRBJ2-6; unclear D gene. The CDR3 consists of 21 residues. Germline V lookup: CDR1 KGHDR, CDR2 SFDVKD. Trimming stripped 1 base from V and 3 bases from J, with 24 bases between. CDR3: CATSDFLRGRPEVVGANVLTF. In DNA form, the CDR3 reads TGTGCCACCAGTGATTTCCTCCGAGGCAGACCCGAAGTAGTTGGGGCCAACGTCCTGACTTTC.

This clonotype was observed many times. The V call is TRBV5-1, the J call TRBJ2-3, with TRBD2 matching over 10 bases. The germline V gene has CDR1 SGHRS and CDR2 YFSETQ. CDR3 length equals 15 residues. Trimming took 4 bases from V and 6 from J; bases not matched to a gene: 8. CDR3 DNA: TGCGCCAGCAGCCCTAGCGGGGGCCTAGGGGATACGCAGTATTTT. This translates into CASSPSGGLGDTQYF.

This chain links TRBV5-6 with TRBJ1-1; no firm D call. The CDR3 extends over 16 amino acids. Trimming cost V 4 bases and J 2 bases, with 18 bases left between them. CDR1 and CDR2 from the germline V gene are SGHDT and YYEEEE. For the CDR3, the DNA is TGTGCCAGCAGCACCAGGCCCGGGTTGGGAAACACTGAAGCTTTCTTT. It specifies CASSTRPGLGNTEAFF.

This clonotype has ten or more counts. The chain couples TRBV7-2 to TRBJ2-7; 13 bases line up with TRBD2. The V segment lost 5 bases and the J segment 3 bases; nucleotides outside the gene matches: 7. CDR3 size: 16 residues. Per germline, CDR1 SGHTA and CDR2 FQGNSA. The CDR3 reads CASSPQTSGGLYEQYF. Here the CDR3 DNA reads TGTGCCAGCAGCCCCCAGACTAGCGGGGGGCTCTACGAGCAGTACTTC.

This clonotype was seen ten or more times. This sequence joins TRBV13 and TRBJ1-1; 12 nucleotides match TRBD1. V gave up 5 bases and J gave up 5 bases; unmatched junction bases: 30. Germline V gene lookup returns CDR1 PRHDT and CDR2 FYEKMQ (reference sequence). The CDR3 runs to 23 residues. The CDR3 DNA reads TGTGCCAGCAGCAGCTATAACTACCGGGACAGGGGGCGAAAGGGGTTCCGGGTGACTGAAGCTTTCTTT. This encodes CASSSYNYRDRGRKGFRVTEAFF.

The chain recombines TRBV12-5 with TRBJ1-4; D perhaps matches TRBD1 (6 bases). Trimming took 5 bases from V and 8 from J, leaving 15 bases between them. Per germline, CDR1 LGHNT and CDR2 FRNRAP. This CDR3 contains 14 residues. The CDR3 region is CASGLGGGIEKLFF. The CDR3 nucleotides read TGTGCTAGTGGTCTAGGGGGGGGGATAGAAAAACTGTTTTTT.

In this sample, this clonotype turned up many times. The chain's CDR3 is CASSLDGDYGYTF. DNA for the CDR3: TGCGCCAGCAGCTTGGACGGAGACTATGGCTACACCTTC. J is TRBJ1-2 and V is TRBV5-1, with D hard to call. The CDR3 consists of 13 residues. From germline, CDR1 is SGHRS and CDR2 YFSETQ. Trimming took off 0 bases at V and 3 bases at J, with 6 bases between the two ends.

This clonotype was observed many times. The rearrangement joins TRBV4-1 to TRBJ2-3; 9 bases match TRBD1. Germline loops: CDR1 MGHRA, CDR2 YSYEKL. The CDR3 covers 16 residues. The V gene end was trimmed by 4 bases and the J gene end by 7 bases; junction bases not matched to a gene: 12. The CDR3 DNA reads as TGCGCCAGCAGCCTCCCGCGGACAGGGGAATCATATACGCAGTATTTT. Translation: CASSLPRTGESYTQYF.